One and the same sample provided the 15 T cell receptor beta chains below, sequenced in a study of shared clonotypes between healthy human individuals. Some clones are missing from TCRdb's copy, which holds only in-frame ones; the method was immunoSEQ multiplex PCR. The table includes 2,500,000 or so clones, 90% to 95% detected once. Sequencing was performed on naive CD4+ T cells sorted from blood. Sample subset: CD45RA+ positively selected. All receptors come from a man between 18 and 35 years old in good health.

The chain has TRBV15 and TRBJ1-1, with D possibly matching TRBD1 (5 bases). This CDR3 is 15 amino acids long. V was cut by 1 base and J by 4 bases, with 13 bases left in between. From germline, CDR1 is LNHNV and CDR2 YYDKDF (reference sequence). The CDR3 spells CATSRGGLGTTEAFF. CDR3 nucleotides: TGTGCCACCAGCAGAGGTGGCTTAGGGACCACTGAAGCTTTCTTT.

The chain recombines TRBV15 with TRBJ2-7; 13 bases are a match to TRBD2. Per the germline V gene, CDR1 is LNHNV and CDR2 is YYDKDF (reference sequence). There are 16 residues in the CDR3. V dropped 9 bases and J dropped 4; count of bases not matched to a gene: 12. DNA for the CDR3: TGTGCCACTACTTGGAGGCTGACTAGCGGGGGGTACGAGCAGTACTTC. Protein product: CATTWRLTSGGYEQYF.

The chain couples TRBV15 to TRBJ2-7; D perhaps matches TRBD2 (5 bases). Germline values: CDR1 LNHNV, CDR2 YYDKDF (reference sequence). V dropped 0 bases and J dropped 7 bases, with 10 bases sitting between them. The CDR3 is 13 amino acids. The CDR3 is CATSRDRRREQYF. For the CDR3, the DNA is TGTGCCACCAGCAGAGATCGCCGGAGGGAGCAGTACTTC.

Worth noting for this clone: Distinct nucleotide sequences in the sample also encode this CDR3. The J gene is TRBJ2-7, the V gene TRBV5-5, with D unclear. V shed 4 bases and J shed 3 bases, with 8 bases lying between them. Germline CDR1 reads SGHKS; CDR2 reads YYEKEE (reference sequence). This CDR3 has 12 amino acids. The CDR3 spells CASSPPGYEQYF. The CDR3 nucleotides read TGTGCCAGCAGCCCTCCGGGCTACGAGCAGTACTTC. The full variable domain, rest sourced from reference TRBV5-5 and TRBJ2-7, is DAGVTQSPTHLIKTRGQQVTLRCSPISGHKSVSWYQQVLGQGPQFIFQYYEKEERGRGNFPDRFSARQFPNYSSELNVNALLLGDSALYLCASSPPGYEQYFGPGTRLTVT.

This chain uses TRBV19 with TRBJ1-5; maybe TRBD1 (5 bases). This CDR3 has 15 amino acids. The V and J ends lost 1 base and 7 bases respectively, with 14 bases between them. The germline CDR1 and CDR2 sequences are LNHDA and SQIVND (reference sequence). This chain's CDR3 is CASSIVSAGFQPQHF. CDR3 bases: TGTGCCAGTAGTATAGTGTCGGCAGGGTTCCAGCCCCAGCATTTT.

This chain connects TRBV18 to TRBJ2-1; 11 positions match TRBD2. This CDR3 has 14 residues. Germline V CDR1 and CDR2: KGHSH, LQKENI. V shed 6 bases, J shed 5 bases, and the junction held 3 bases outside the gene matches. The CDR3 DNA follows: TGTGCCAGCTCCGCTAGCGGGGGGAACAATGAGCAGTTCTTC. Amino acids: CASSASGGNNEQFF.

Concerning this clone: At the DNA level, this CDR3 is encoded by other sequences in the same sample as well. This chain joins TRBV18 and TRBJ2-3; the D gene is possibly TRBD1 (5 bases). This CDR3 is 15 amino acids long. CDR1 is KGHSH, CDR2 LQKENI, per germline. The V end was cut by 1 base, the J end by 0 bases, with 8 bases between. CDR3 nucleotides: TGTGCCAGCTCACCACGACAGTCTAGCACAGATACGCAGTATTTT. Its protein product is CASSPRQSSTDTQYF.

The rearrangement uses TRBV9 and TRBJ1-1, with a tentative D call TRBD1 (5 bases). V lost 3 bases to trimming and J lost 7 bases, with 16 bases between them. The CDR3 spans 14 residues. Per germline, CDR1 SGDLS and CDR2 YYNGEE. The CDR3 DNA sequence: TGTGCCAGCAGCGGAGGGGATGGGACTTTTGAAGCTTTCTTT. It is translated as CASSGGDGTFEAFF.

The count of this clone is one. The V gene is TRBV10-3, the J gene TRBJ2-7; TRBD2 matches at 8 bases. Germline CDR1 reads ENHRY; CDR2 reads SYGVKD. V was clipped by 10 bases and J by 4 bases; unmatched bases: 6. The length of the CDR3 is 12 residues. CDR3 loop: CATGGAVYEQYF. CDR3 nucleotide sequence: TGTGCCACCGGGGGGGCTGTATACGAGCAGTACTTC.

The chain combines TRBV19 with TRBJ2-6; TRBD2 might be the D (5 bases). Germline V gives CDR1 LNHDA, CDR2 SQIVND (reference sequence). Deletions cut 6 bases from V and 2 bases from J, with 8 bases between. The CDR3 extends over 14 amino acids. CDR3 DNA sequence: TGTGCCAGTAGGGACTTTGCTGGGGCCAACGTCCTGACTTTC. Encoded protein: CASRDFAGANVLTF.

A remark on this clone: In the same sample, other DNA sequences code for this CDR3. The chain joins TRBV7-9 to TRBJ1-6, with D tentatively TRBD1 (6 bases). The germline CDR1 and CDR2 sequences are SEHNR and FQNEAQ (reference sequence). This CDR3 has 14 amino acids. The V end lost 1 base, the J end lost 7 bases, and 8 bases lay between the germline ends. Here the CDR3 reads CASSLGTDNSPLHF. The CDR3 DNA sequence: TGTGCCAGCAGCTTAGGGACAGACAATTCACCCCTCCACTTT.

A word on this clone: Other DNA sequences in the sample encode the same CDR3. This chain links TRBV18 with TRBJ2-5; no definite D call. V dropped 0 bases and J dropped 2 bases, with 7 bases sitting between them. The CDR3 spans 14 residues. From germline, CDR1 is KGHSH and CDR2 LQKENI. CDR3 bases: TGTGCCAGCTCACCACCTATACTACAAGAGACCCAGTACTTC. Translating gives CASSPPILQETQYF.

The CDR3 spells CASSAASGNTEAFF. The CDR3 DNA sequence: TGTGCCAGCAGCGCTGCTTCAGGGAACACTGAAGCTTTCTTT. The V gene is TRBV9, the J gene TRBJ1-1; no clear D gene. The V gene lost 3 bases and the J gene lost 1 base, with 10 bases spanning the gap. Germline V gives CDR1 SGDLS, CDR2 YYNGEE. The CDR3 runs 14 residues. The full variable domain, with the rest looked up from reference TRBV9 and TRBJ1-1, is DSGVTQTPKHLITATGQRVTLRCSPRSGDLSVYWYQQSLDQGLQFLIQYYNGEERAKGNILERFSAQQFPDLHSELNLSSLELGDSALYFCASSAASGNTEAFFGQGTRLTVV.

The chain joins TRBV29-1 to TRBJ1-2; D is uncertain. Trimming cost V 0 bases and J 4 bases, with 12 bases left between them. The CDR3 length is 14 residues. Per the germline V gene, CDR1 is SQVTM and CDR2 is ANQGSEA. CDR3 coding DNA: TGCAGCGTTGAAGAGAGCGCGGAAGGCTATGGCTACACCTTC. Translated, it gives CSVEESAEGYGYTF.

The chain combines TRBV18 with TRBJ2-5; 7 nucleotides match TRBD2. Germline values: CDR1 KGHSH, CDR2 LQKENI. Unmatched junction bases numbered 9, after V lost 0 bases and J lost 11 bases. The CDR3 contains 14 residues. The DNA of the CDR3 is TGTGCCAGCTCACCACCGGGCGGGAGTATGGAGCAGTACTTC. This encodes CASSPPGGSMEQYF. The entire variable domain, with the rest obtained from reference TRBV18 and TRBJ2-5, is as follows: NAGVMQNPRHLVRRRGQEARLRCSPMKGHSHVYWYRQLPEEGLKFMVYLQKENIIDESGMPKERFSAEFPKEGPSILRIQQVVRGDSAAYFCASSPPGGSMEQYFGPGTRLLVL.